This T cell receptor (beta chain) appears in the sequencing data of a study of blood T cell dynamics during melanoma immunotherapy. In regard to this clone: Its specificity is not known.

Study-wide results and limits: Unlike progressors, later disease-control patients had W3 repertoires gaining clonality or diversity.

Germline assignment: CDR1 SGDLS and CDR2 YYNGEE. J gave up 2 bases and V 5 bases, and 5 bases lay outside the gene matches. This CDR3 is 14 amino acids long. The assay was immunoSEQ multiplex PCR, and TCRdb's table has in-frame clones only and misses some. The repertoire holds about 17,000 clones, with 83% as singletons. Time point indicated: pre-treatment baseline. No patient had earlier systemic cancer treatment, concurrent immunosuppressants, or another active cancer. This material consisted of blood, taken from a patient treated with checkpoint blockade. The V gene is TRBV9, the J gene TRBJ2-7; 9 positions agree with TRBD2. This receptor was taken from a human donor with melanoma. CDR3 bases: TGTGCCAGCAGTCGAGCGGGAGGTACCTACGAGCAGTACTTC. It translates to CASSRAGGTYEQYF.